The clone carrying this T cell receptor (beta chain) showed up many times. What it binds is not known. The sample's time point: persistent/refractory GD, antithyroid drugs over 5 years with positive TRAb. Generation of the TCR library employed RNA extracted from PBMCs. From germline, CDR1 is SGHVS and CDR2 FQNEAQ. V was trimmed by 6 bases and J by 6 bases, leaving 23 bases between them. CDR3 length: 16 residues. The sample is drawn from a study of regulatory T cells in long-lasting Graves disease. Study-wide background: The term persistent Graves' disease signified upward of 5 years on antithyroid drugs with positive TSH receptor antibodies. Regarding the study as a whole: Having only a small sample size may have limited accuracy. The study found TRBV28, TRBJ1-2 and TRBJ2-5 favored in persistent disease.

Arm-PCR of CDR3 regions and iRepertoire HTBI primers were the basis on which TCR beta libraries were built. TCRdb used MiXCR to reprocess the multiplex PCR reads, holding one entry per CDR3 protein. This sample has a few hundred thousand distinct CDR3 sequences, with roughly 23% found just once. The sequence was collected from a woman aged 40-49 years with Graves disease. This chain links TRBV7-8 with TRBJ1-1; TRBD1 is a possible D gene (6 bases). The sample was peripheral blood mononuclear cells (PBMCs), taken when the disease was refractory, from a patient treated with antithyroid drugs. The CDR3 spells CASSPARWQGKAEAFF. CDR3 DNA: TGTGCCAGCAGTCCCGCAAGGTGGCAGGGGAAAGCTGAAGCTTTCTTT. Filled out from reference TRBV7-8 and TRBJ1-1, the complete variable domain reads GAGVSQSPRYKVAKRGQDVALRCDPISGHVSLFWYQQALGQGPEFLTYFQNEAQLDKSGLPSDRFFAERPEGSVSTLKIQRTQQEDSAVYLCASSPARWQGKAEAFFGQGTRLTVV.